Listed here are 6 T cell receptor beta chains from one sample, sequenced in a study of OX40 agonist ivuxolimab in advanced cancers. Using immunoSEQ multiplex PCR, the repertoire was profiled, and TCRdb retains in-frame clones only, with some absent. This sample has around 55,000 clones; approximately 90% occur once, and the top ten carry approximately 13%. The sequenced sample was CD4+ or CD8+ T cells sorted from blood, obtained in a trial of the OX40 agonist ivuxolimab. All receptors derive from an adult with an advanced solid tumor such as melanoma, head and neck, liver or kidney cancer.

V usage is TRBV2 and J usage is TRBJ1-2; D remains unclear. The CDR3 is 14 amino acids. V dropped 6 bases and J dropped 6 bases, with 17 bases sitting between them. CDR1 SNHLY and CDR2 FYNNEI come from the germline V gene. CDR3 DNA sequence: TGTGCCAGCAGGGAATTGACGATTTCGGATGGCTACACCTTC. Encoded protein: CASRELTISDGYTF. Combining the CDR3 with reference TRBV2 and TRBJ1-2 gives the whole variable domain EPEVTQTPSHQVTQMGQEVILRCVPISNHLYFYWYRQILGQKVEFLVSFYNNEISEKSEIFDDQFSVERPDGSNFTLKIRSTKLEDSAMYFCASRELTISDGYTFGSGTRLTVV.

J is TRBJ2-1 and V is TRBV7-9, with 9 bases aligning to TRBD2. The length of the CDR3 is 16 residues. Germline V gene lookup returns CDR1 SEHNR and CDR2 FQNEAQ (reference sequence). Losses at the gene ends were 5 bases for V and 6 bases for J; bases not matched to a gene: 11. CDR3 loop: CASSPPLAGFVNEQFF. The CDR3 DNA follows: TGTGCCAGCAGCCCCCCGCTAGCGGGATTTGTCAATGAGCAGTTCTTC.

The V gene is TRBV7-8, the J gene TRBJ2-7; D possibly corresponds to TRBD1 (6 bases). The CDR3 contains 16 residues. Deletions cut 3 bases from V and 0 bases from J, with 15 bases between. The V gene's germline CDR1 is SGHVS and CDR2 FQNEAQ. In DNA, the CDR3 is TGTGCCAGCAGCTTTTCCCGACAGGCTAGCTCCTACGAGCAGTACTTC. Encoded protein: CASSFSRQASSYEQYF.

The CDR3 here is CASSIQGNTEAFF. The CDR3 DNA reads TGTGCCAGCAGCATTCAGGGGAACACTGAAGCTTTCTTT. The V call is TRBV27, the J call TRBJ1-1; D is possibly TRBD1 (5 bases). CDR3 size: 13 residues. V shed 6 bases and J shed 1 base, with 9 bases lying between them. Germline assignment: CDR1 MNHEY and CDR2 SMNVEV (reference sequence).

This chain connects TRBV6-4 to TRBJ2-2; TRBD2 agrees at 7 bases. This CDR3 is built from 14 residues. Germline V gives CDR1 MRHNA, CDR2 SNTAGT. The ends lost 3 bases at V and 3 bases at J; junction bases unmatched: 1. In DNA, the CDR3 is TGTGCCAGCAGTGAGCGGGAGTACACCGGGGAGCTGTTTTTT. Translated, it gives CASSEREYTGELFF.

This sequence joins TRBV27 and TRBJ1-5; no firm D call. The CDR3 covers 15 residues. Trimming removed 6 bases at V and 1 base at J, with 13 bases between. Per germline, CDR1 MNHEY and CDR2 SMNVEV (reference sequence). Here the CDR3 reads CASSPMVMSNQPQHF. The CDR3 DNA sequence: TGTGCCAGCAGCCCGATGGTAATGAGCAATCAGCCCCAGCATTTT.